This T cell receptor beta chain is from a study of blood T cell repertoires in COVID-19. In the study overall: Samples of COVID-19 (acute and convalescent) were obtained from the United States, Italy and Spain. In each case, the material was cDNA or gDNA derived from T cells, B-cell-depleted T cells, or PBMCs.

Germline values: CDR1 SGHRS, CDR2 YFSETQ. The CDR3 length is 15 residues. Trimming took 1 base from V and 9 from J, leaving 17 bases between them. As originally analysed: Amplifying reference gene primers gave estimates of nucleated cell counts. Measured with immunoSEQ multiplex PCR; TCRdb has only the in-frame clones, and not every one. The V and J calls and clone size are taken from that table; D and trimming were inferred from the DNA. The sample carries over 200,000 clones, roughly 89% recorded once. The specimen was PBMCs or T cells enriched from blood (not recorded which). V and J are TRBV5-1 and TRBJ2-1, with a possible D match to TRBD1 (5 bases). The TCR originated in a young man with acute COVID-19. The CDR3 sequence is CASSLKDVGVGEQFF. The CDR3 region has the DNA TGCGCCAGCAGCTTGAAGGACGTAGGGGTTGGTGAGCAGTTCTTC.